The T cell receptor beta chain under discussion was sequenced for a study of T-cell reconstitution after alpha-beta-depleted transplantation in children. Unique molecular identifiers tagged the TCRbeta library. TCRdb passed the PCR reads through MiXCR, listing each CDR3 protein once. The table includes a few hundred thousand distinct CDR3 sequences, 15% to 20% detected once. Germline V gene data show CDR1 as SGHAT and CDR2 as FQNNGV. CDR3 length equals 14 residues. The J segment lost 9 bases and the V segment lost 4 bases, leaving 7 bases of the junction unmatched. The receptor was isolated from a boy younger than two who had a stem cell transplant for Wiskott-Aldrich syndrome, so the T cells may come from the graft donor. The rearrangement uses TRBV11-2 and TRBJ2-1, with 9 bases that match TRBD1. Sequencing was performed on PBMCs, mostly from graft donor cells, taken 360 days after TCRalphabeta/CD19-depleted stem cell transplant. CDR3 sequence: CASSSGQGLSEQFF. The CDR3 DNA reads as TGTGCCAGCAGCTCCGGACAGGGGCTGAGTGAGCAGTTCTTC.